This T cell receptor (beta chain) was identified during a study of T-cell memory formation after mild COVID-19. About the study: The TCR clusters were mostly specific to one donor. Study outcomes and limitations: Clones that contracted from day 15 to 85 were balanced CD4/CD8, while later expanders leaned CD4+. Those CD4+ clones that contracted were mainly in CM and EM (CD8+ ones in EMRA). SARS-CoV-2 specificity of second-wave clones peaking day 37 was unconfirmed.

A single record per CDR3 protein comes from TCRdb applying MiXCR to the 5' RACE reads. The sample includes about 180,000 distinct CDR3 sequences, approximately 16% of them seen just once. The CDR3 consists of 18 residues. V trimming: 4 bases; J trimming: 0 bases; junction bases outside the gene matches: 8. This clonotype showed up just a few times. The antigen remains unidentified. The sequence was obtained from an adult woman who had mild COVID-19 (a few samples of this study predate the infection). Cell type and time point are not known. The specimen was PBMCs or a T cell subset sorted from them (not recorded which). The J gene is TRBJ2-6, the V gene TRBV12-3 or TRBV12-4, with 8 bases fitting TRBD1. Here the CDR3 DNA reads TGTGCCAGCAGTTCGCGACAGGGGATCCCCTCTGGGGCCAACGTCCTGACTTTC. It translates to CASSSRQGIPSGANVLTF.